This entry lists 19 T cell receptor beta chains sequenced from one sample in a study of blood T cell repertoires in COVID-19. Profiling relied on immunoSEQ multiplex PCR, and the TCRdb table lists in-frame clones only, not all of them. The data show roughly 300,000 clones, with around 85% seen just once and around 2.3% held by the top ten. Sequenced: PBMCs or T cells enriched from blood (not recorded which). The receptor set was obtained from a woman aged 50 to 60 who had recovered from COVID-19.

The genes are TRBV5-1 and TRBJ2-3; 9 bases fit TRBD2. The length of the CDR3 is 14 residues. Germline V gene sequence: CDR1 SGHRS, CDR2 YFSETQ. Germline trimming cut 7 bases from V and 3 bases from J; bases unmatched to any gene: 6. DNA of the CDR3: TGCGCCAGCGTACTTAGCGGGAGTACAGATACGCAGTATTTT. Translation: CASVLSGSTDTQYF.

This chain connects TRBV6-5 to TRBJ1-2, with a weak D call TRBD1 (5 bases). The germline CDR1 and CDR2 sequences are MNHEY and SVGAGI. The V end was cut by 5 bases, the J end by 4 bases, with 14 bases between. This CDR3 is 14 amino acids long. CDR3 region: CASSRPGGFYGYTF. For the CDR3, the DNA is TGTGCCAGCAGTCGCCCGGGGGGATTCTATGGCTACACCTTC.

The gene calls are TRBV9 and TRBJ2-2; 7 positions match TRBD1. Unmatched junction bases numbered 10, after V lost 3 bases and J lost 8 bases. Germline lookup yields CDR1 SGDLS and CDR2 YYNGEE. The CDR3 consists of 15 residues. CDR3 loop: CASSGQGRGIGELFF. CDR3 bases: TGTGCCAGCAGCGGACAGGGAAGGGGGATAGGGGAGCTGTTTTTT.

CDR3 amino acids: CASSVGAGTNAQYF. In DNA form, the CDR3 reads TGTGCCAGCAGCGTAGGAGCGGGGACAAATGCTCAGTACTTC. The chain uses TRBV9 and TRBJ2-7, with D maybe TRBD2 (7 bases). Germline CDR1 and CDR2: SGDLS and YYNGEE. The CDR3 totals 14 residues. The V and J ends lost 0 bases and 10 bases respectively, with 17 bases between them.

Of note for this clone: This sample includes further DNA sequences coding for the same CDR3. The CDR3 is CSVDGGRGNTEAFF. DNA for the CDR3: TGCAGCGTTGATGGGGGCAGGGGGAACACTGAAGCTTTCTTT. V and J are TRBV29-1 and TRBJ1-1, with a tentative D call TRBD1 (6 bases). Germline V gene lookup returns CDR1 SQVTM and CDR2 ANQGSEA. V was clipped by 3 bases and J by 1 base, with 12 bases between them. The CDR3 is 14 amino acids.

The chain employs TRBV5-6 and TRBJ1-6, with D unclear. Germline lookup yields CDR1 SGHDT and CDR2 YYEEEE. The ends were cut back, 1 base at V and 4 bases at J, with 6 bases in the middle. CDR3 length: 14 residues. In DNA form, the CDR3 reads TGTGCCAGCAGCTTGCGCAGGTATAATTCACCCCTCCACTTT. Protein sequence: CASSLRRYNSPLHF.

The chain recombines TRBV18 with TRBJ1-5; D is possibly TRBD1 (5 bases). The ends were cut back, 0 bases at V and 7 bases at J, with 10 bases in the middle. CDR3 length: 14 amino acids. The germline CDR1 and CDR2 sequences are KGHSH and LQKENI. CDR3 coding DNA: TGTGCCAGCTCACCACCGGGGGGTCGCCAGCCCCAGCATTTT. Its translation is CASSPPGGRQPQHF.

The rearrangement links TRBV6-1 to TRBJ1-1, with D uncertain. This CDR3 region has 15 residues. V dropped 3 bases and J dropped 8 bases, with 19 bases sitting between them. In germline, CDR1 is MNHNS, CDR2 SASEGT. CDR3 protein: CASSDKRSGGREAFF. In nucleotides, the CDR3 is TGTGCCAGCAGTGACAAGCGGTCCGGAGGGAGAGAAGCTTTCTTT.

The chain couples TRBV27 to TRBJ1-6, with 8 positions matching TRBD1. Germline V CDR1 and CDR2: MNHEY, SMNVEV (reference sequence). The CDR3 has 17 residues. The V segment lost 6 bases and the J segment 4 bases; nucleotides outside the gene matches: 11. DNA of the CDR3: TGTGCCAGCAGACGCCTCGACAGGGGAGGTTATAATTCACCCCTCCACTTT. It translates to CASRRLDRGGYNSPLHF.

J is TRBJ2-7 and V is TRBV6-1; no reliable D call. Trimming took off 3 bases at V and 8 bases at J, with 8 bases between the two ends. This CDR3 spans 11 amino acids. Germline V gives CDR1 MNHNS, CDR2 SASEGT. CDR3 in DNA: TGTGCCAGCAGTGAGGTGTGGCAGCAGTACTTC. This codes for CASSEVWQQYF.

The J gene is TRBJ2-1, the V gene TRBV19; possible D gene TRBD2, 5 bases. Trimming took 7 bases from V and 8 from J, leaving 18 bases between them. The length of the CDR3 is 14 residues. Looked up from germline, CDR1 is LNHDA and CDR2 is SQIVND (reference sequence). CDR3 sequence: CASTLDWGADEQFF. The CDR3 DNA sequence: TGTGCCAGTACCCTGGACTGGGGTGCCGATGAGCAGTTCTTC.

The chain joins TRBV2 to TRBJ1-3; a possible D gene is TRBD1 (6 bases). The CDR3 is made up of 15 amino acids. CDR1 and CDR2 (germline): SNHLY, FYNNEI. Trimming removed 1 base from V and 0 bases from J, with 7 bases in between. DNA for the CDR3: TGTGCCAGCAGTGAAGACAGGGTCTCTGGAAACACCATATATTTT. Translated: CASSEDRVSGNTIYF.

The V gene is TRBV6-2 or TRBV6-3, the J gene TRBJ1-5, with D hard to call. Deletions cut 6 bases from V and 7 bases from J, with 16 bases between. The length of the CDR3 is 14 residues. Germline CDR1 reads MNHEY; CDR2 reads SVGEGT. CDR3 nucleotide sequence: TGTGCCAGCAGCGCCCTTGGAGGGATGCAGCCCCAGCATTTT. Translation: CASSALGGMQPQHF.

The chain is built from TRBV19 and TRBJ2-1; the match to TRBD1 covers 8 bases. Per germline, CDR1 LNHDA and CDR2 SQIVND (reference sequence). The CDR3 has 13 residues. J lost 9 bases, V lost 3 bases, and 4 bases had no gene match. The chain's CDR3 is CASSILQGGEQFF. CDR3 coding DNA: TGTGCCAGTAGTATCCTACAGGGGGGTGAGCAGTTCTTC. Using reference TRBV19 and TRBJ2-1 for the parts outside the CDR3, the full variable domain is DGGITQSPKYLFRKEGQNVTLSCEQNLNHDAMYWYRQDPGQGLRLIYYSQIVNDFQKGDIAEGYSVSREKKESFPLTVTSAQKNPTAFYLCASSILQGGEQFFGPGTRLTVL.

The V gene is TRBV7-9, the J gene TRBJ2-3; tentative D call: TRBD2 (6 bases). This CDR3 region has 14 residues. Trimming stripped 2 bases from V and 9 bases from J, with 15 bases between. From germline, CDR1 is SEHNR and CDR2 FQNEAQ (reference sequence). Here the CDR3 reads CASSLKLAMETQYF. The CDR3 nucleotides are TGTGCCAGCAGCTTAAAACTAGCCATGGAGACGCAGTATTTT. Filled out from reference TRBV7-9 and TRBJ2-3, the complete variable domain reads DTGVSQNPRHKITKRGQNVTFRCDPISEHNRLYWYRQTLGQGPEFLTYFQNEAQLEKSRLLSDRFSAERPKGSFSTLEIQRTEQGDSAMYLCASSLKLAMETQYFGPGTRLTVL.

The V and J genes are TRBV12-3 or TRBV12-4 and TRBJ1-1, with D tentatively TRBD1 (5 bases). Trimming stripped 4 bases from V and 11 bases from J, with 11 bases between. This CDR3 region has 11 residues. The CDR3: CASSSVNRAFF. The CDR3 DNA is TGTGCCAGCAGTTCTGTTAACAGGGCTTTCTTT.

The chain carries TRBV6-4 and TRBJ1-2; 10 bases map to TRBD1. The CDR3 runs to 14 residues. V shed 5 bases and J 4 bases; nucleotides not matched to a gene: 4. The germline V gene has CDR1 MRHNA and CDR2 SNTAGT. In DNA, the CDR3 is TGTGCCAGCAGTCCGGGACAGGGGAGCTATGGCTACACCTTC. Protein product: CASSPGQGSYGYTF.

The sample holds a few counts of this clone. The chain recombines TRBV5-1 with TRBJ1-6; D unclear. Trimming removed 0 bases from V and 8 bases from J, with 9 bases in between. The CDR3 runs 14 residues. Germline V gene data show CDR1 as SGHRS and CDR2 as YFSETQ. The CDR3 DNA follows: TGCGCCAGCAGCTTGGGAACGCGGGATTCACCCCTCCACTTT. This codes for CASSLGTRDSPLHF.

This clone was counted a single time. The genes are TRBV15 and TRBJ2-7, with 10 bases aligning to TRBD1. After removal of 5 bases from V and 1 base from J, the junction contained 8 bases not matched to a gene. Germline V gene sequence: CDR1 LNHNV, CDR2 YYDKDF (reference sequence). This CDR3 region has 16 residues. The CDR3 bases are TGTGCCACCAGCTTTTCGAGGGACAGGGGTTCCTACGAGCAGTACTTC. As protein: CATSFSRDRGSYEQYF.